Listed below are T cell receptor beta chains from one sample, sequenced in a study of control samples from healthy donors and cancer patients. The method was immunoSEQ multiplex PCR; TCRdb's version includes in-frame clones alone and lacks a portion of them. The data hold about 180,000 clones, with more than 90% observed a single time. Sequenced: blood. These receptors were collected from a man under 40 in good health. The CDR3 runs from the conserved cysteine through the conserved F or W. A D gene is named only where the DNA matches it firmly. The size entry is marked missing in some rows and otherwise reads once, few, many or a size class.

size	D	V	J	DNA	CDR3
-	-	TRBV5-4	TRBJ2-1	TGTGCCAGCAGCTTAGTTAGCAAGGGGGATGAGCAGTTCTTC	CASSLVSKGDEQFF
-	TRBD1	TRBV3-1/TRBV3-2	TRBJ1-2	TGTGCCAGCAGTCACAGGGGTGACTATGGCTACACCTTC	CASSHRGDYGYTF
-	-	TRBV2	TRBJ1-2	TGTGCCAGCGGCTTCCTAGACTCGGCGGGCGGCTACACCTTC	CASGFLDSAGGYTF
once	TRBD1	TRBV5-6	TRBJ1-2	TGTGCCAGCAGCTCCTCCGGGACAGGGGTCCCTGGGGCGGGCTACACCTTC	CASSSSGTGVPGAGYTF
-	-	TRBV2	TRBJ2-1	TGTGCCAGCAGGGAAGCGGAAAGCTCCTACAATGAGCAGTTCTTC	CASREAESSYNEQFF
-	TRBD1	TRBV5-1	TRBJ2-5	TGCGCCAGCAACCCCCAGGCGGGACAGGGTCTGGGGGAGACCCAGTACTTC	CASNPQAGQGLGETQYF
-	-	TRBV12-1	TRBJ1-2	TGTGCCAGCAGCCCGATGCTCAGGGGAATCGGCTACACCTTC	CASSPMLRGIGYTF
-	-	TRBV19	TRBJ2-7	TGTGCCAGTAGTCCGGCACAGGGTTTCTACGAGCAGTACTTC	CASSPAQGFYEQYF
-	-	TRBV7-2	TRBJ2-5	TGTGCCAGCAGCAATAGTTTGTACCAGTACTTC	CASSNSLYQYF
-	TRBD1	TRBV28	TRBJ1-2	TGTGCCAGCAGTTTTGCAGGGGGCGCAGGCTACACCTTC	CASSFAGGAGYTF
-	-	TRBV7-9	TRBJ2-2	TGTGCCAGCAGCCCCCCCTCTGTCACCGGGGAGCTGTTTTTT	CASSPPSVTGELFF
once	TRBD1	TRBV6-5	TRBJ1-5	TGTGCCAGCACCGAGGGACAGGGGAAGGGTCAGCCCCAGCATTTT	CASTEGQGKGQPQHF
-	-	TRBV19	TRBJ1-5	TGTGCCAGTAGTCCCCGGGAGGCGGTTCAGCCCCAGCATTTT	CASSPREAVQPQHF
-	TRBD1	TRBV3-1/TRBV3-2	TRBJ1-1	TGTGCCAGCAGCCAGGACGGGACAGGACCGAACACTGAAGCTTTCTTT	CASSQDGTGPNTEAFF